Listed here are 5 T cell receptor beta chains from one sample, sequenced in a study of a mutant IDH1 vaccine in newly diagnosed glioma. Measured with immunoSEQ multiplex PCR; TCRdb has only the in-frame clones, and not every one. The table lists 20,000 or so clones, 84% of them singletons. No antigen is known for these receptors. The time point: week 47, end of study. Doses consisted of 300 ug of mutant IDH1 20-mer peptide each, paired with topical imiquimod. This material consisted of PBMCs, taken from a glioma patient whose treatment included an IDH1 peptide vaccine. These receptors were collected from a man in his forties with glioma.

V is TRBV7-2 and J is TRBJ1-4; weak D call: TRBD1 (5 bases). Germline V lookup: CDR1 SGHTA, CDR2 FQGNSA. V was pared by 5 bases and J by 8 bases, with 12 bases between. CDR3 size: 13 residues. CDR3 sequence (DNA): TGTGCCAGCAGCAAGTCGGGGGGGGAAAAACTGTTTTTT. It yields the protein CASSKSGGEKLFF.

The chain joins TRBV5-1 to TRBJ2-7; TRBD1 matches at 11 bases. The ends lost 6 bases at V and 1 base at J; junction bases unmatched: 6. The CDR3 length is 15 residues. Germline V gives CDR1 SGHRS, CDR2 YFSETQ. The CDR3 reads CASMNGQGASYEQYF. CDR3 nucleotides: TGCGCCAGCATGAACGGACAGGGGGCTTCCTACGAGCAGTACTTC.

V is TRBV5-1 and J is TRBJ2-7; 7 bases line up with TRBD2. V shed 0 bases and J 0 bases; nucleotides not matched to a gene: 3. This CDR3 is built from 15 residues. Germline CDR1 is SGHRS and CDR2 is YFSETQ. CDR3 loop: CASSLEASGSYEQYF. The CDR3 bases are TGCGCCAGCAGCTTGGAGGCTAGCGGCTCCTACGAGCAGTACTTC.

This clone was recorded a few times. The chain has TRBV27 and TRBJ2-1; 7 bases align to TRBD1. Germline CDR1 is MNHEY and CDR2 is SMNVEV (reference sequence). This CDR3 region has 15 residues. The V gene end was trimmed by 1 base and the J gene end by 3 bases; junction bases not matched to a gene: 3. CDR3 sequence (DNA): TGTGCCAGCAGTTTATTTCGGACAGGCTACAATGAGCAGTTCTTC. It encodes CASSLFRTGYNEQFF.

The chain uses TRBV7-3 and TRBJ2-3; TRBD2 agrees at 11 bases. Trimming removed 6 bases from V and 3 bases from J; junction bases left unmatched: 8. Germline V gives CDR1 SGHTA, CDR2 FQGTGA. This CDR3 has 16 residues. CDR3: CASRTHSSGRTDTQYF. CDR3 sequence (DNA): TGTGCCAGCAGGACCCATTCTAGCGGGAGGACAGATACGCAGTATTTT.